Listed here is a single T cell receptor (beta chain). Antigen specificity is unknown. Germline CDR1 MNHEY, CDR2 SVGAGI. The CDR3 runs 14 residues. The germline V and J ends were trimmed by 0 bases and 4 bases, with 9 bases remaining between them. Sequenced by immunoSEQ multiplex PCR; TCRdb stores in-frame clones only, minus some. The sample holds approximately 70,000 clones, 94% seen once. This record comes from a study of cytomegalovirus exposure and HLA in healthy donors. Study context: The use of the same platform for the 90 to 150 validation repertoires and the 650 to 850 first-cohort repertoires was reported by a later analysis. General study points: A few of the chains that were CMV-associated were confirmed in vitro to be specific for CMV antigens. Rare TCR sequences dominated, though some public TCRs recurred in many donors.

The specimen sequenced was PBMCs. The chain joins TRBV6-5 to TRBJ1-1, with D tentatively TRBD1 (6 bases). The sequence was collected from a woman younger than 35 in good health and CMV-seronegative. The CDR3 coding sequence is TGTGCCAGCAGTTACTCGGACAGATTCACTGAAGCTTTCTTT. It translates to CASSYSDRFTEAFF.